These T cell receptor beta chains were read from a single sample in a study of cytomegalovirus exposure and HLA in healthy donors. TCRdb keeps only in-frame clones here, not all; method: immunoSEQ multiplex PCR. Among around 70,000 clones, 81% were seen once, and the ten largest hold 6.5%. Sequenced input: PBMCs. These receptors came from a human donor in good health. The CDR3 runs from the conserved cysteine through the conserved F or W. The D gene is left open where the match is weak. Clone size, where shown, is once, few, many, or a class for clones that have expanded.

abundance | d_gene | j_gene | v_gene | CDR3nt | CDR3aa
- | TRBD2 | TRBJ2-5 | TRBV6-5 | TGTGCCAGCAGATTGACTAGCAGGCAGGAGACCCAGTACTTC | CASRLTSRQETQYF
- | TRBD2 | TRBJ2-3 | TRBV4-1 | TGCGCCAGCAGCCAAGGATTTGGAGCGGGGGGGCGGTCAGATACGCAGTATTTT | CASSQGFGAGGRSDTQYF
- | TRBD1 | TRBJ1-2 | TRBV18 | TGTGCCAGCTCACCTAAACGGCTCGACAGGGGGGATGGCTACACCTTC | CASSPKRLDRGDGYTF
once | TRBD1 | TRBJ2-7 | TRBV9 | TGTGCCAGCAGCGTAGGTTTAATGGGACAGGGGTCGGGCTACGAGCAGTACTTC | CASSVGLMGQGSGYEQYF
- | TRBD1 | TRBJ1-1 | TRBV5-1 | TGCGCCAGCAGCTTAAGGACAGGGACGGATGAAGCTTTCTTT | CASSLRTGTDEAFF
few | TRBD1 | TRBJ2-7 | TRBV10-3 | TGTGCCATCAGGGGTCGGGACAGGGGCTACGAGCAGTACTTC | CAIRGRDRGYEQYF
- | - | TRBJ1-4 | TRBV7-9 | TGTGCCAGCAGCTGGCGGGATACTAATGAAAAACTGTTTTTT | CASSWRDTNEKLFF
- | - | TRBJ2-3 | TRBV9 | TGTGCCAGCAGCCTCGAGGGGGGGGGCCCCACAGATACGCAGTATTTT | CASSLEGGGPTDTQYF
- | TRBD2 | TRBJ2-5 | TRBV6-1 | TGTGCCACCTCTAGCGGGGGGGCCGGACAAGAGACCCAGTACTTC | CATSSGGAGQETQYF
- | TRBD1 | TRBJ1-4 | TRBV7-8 | TGTGCCAGCATAACAGGGGAAAGGGACGCAAATGAAAAACTGTTTTTT | CASITGERDANEKLFF
- | TRBD2 | TRBJ2-1 | TRBV7-3 | TGTGCCAGCAGCCCCCATGGGGGGGGACTAGCGGGGAATGAGCAGTTCTTC | CASSPHGGGLAGNEQFF
few | - | TRBJ2-1 | TRBV2 | TGTGCCAGCAGTGATGGTGCGGGGGCCCGCAATGAGCAGTTCTTC | CASSDGAGARNEQFF